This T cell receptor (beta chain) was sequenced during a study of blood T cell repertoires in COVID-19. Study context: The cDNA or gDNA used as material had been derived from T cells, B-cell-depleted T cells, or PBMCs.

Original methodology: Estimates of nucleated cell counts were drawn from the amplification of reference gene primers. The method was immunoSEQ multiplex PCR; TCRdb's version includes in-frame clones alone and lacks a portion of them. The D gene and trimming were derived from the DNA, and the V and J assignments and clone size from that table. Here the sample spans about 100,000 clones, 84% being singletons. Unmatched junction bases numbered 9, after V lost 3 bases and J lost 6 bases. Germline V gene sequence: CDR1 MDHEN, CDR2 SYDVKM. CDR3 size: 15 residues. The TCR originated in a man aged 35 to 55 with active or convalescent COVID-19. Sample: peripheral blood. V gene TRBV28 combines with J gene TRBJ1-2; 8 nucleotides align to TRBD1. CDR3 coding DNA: TGTGCCAGCAGTTTCACAGGGGGGCTTGTCGATGGCTACACCTTC. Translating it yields CASSFTGGLVDGYTF.